In this sample, the clone carrying this TCR beta chain turned up a few times. Its antigen is unidentified. The sample is drawn from a study of beta chain features in type 1 diabetes. Reverse transcription of all isolated RNA meant that expressed TCRB transcripts were sequenced. TCRdb's table, derived via immunoSEQ multiplex PCR, lists solely in-frame clones and lacks some. Of 500,000 to 800,000 clones detected, roughly an eighth appear once; the ten largest clones hold 0.09% to 0.15%. This CDR3 comprises 13 residues. V lost 5 bases to trimming and J lost 4 bases, with 9 bases between them. CDR1 and CDR2 from the germline V gene are LGHNA and YSLEER. Study outcomes and limitations: Type 1 diabetes patients showed a moderate but significant shortening of TCRB CDR3s in all four CD4+ subsets.

The gene calls are TRBV4-3 and TRBJ1-5; D ambiguous. The clonotype was recovered from a man younger than 45 with type 1 diabetes. Specimen: naive CD4+ T cells from blood. This chain's CDR3 is CASSYRENQPQHF. The CDR3 DNA reads as TGCGCCAGCAGCTATAGGGAGAATCAGCCCCAGCATTTT.